The next 29 T cell receptor beta chains were all read from a single sample in a study of cytomegalovirus exposure and HLA in healthy donors. The PCR employed 60 Vbeta primers together with 13 Jbeta primers. Some clones are missing from TCRdb's copy, which holds only in-frame ones; the method was immunoSEQ multiplex PCR. The sample contains 200,000 or so clones, approximately 78% of which appear only once. The sample consisted of PBMCs. These receptors all come from a woman aged 50 to 60 in good health and CMV-seropositive.

The V call is TRBV6-6, the J call TRBJ2-7, with 10 nucleotides matching TRBD1. Germline CDR1 MNHNY, CDR2 SVGAGI (reference sequence). The V gene end was trimmed by 7 bases and the J gene end by 3 bases; junction bases not matched to a gene: 3. The CDR3 consists of 13 residues. The CDR3 nucleotides are TGTGCCAGCATGGGACAGGGGATCTACGAGCAGTACTTC. This encodes CASMGQGIYEQYF.

The chain couples TRBV21-1 to TRBJ2-3; TRBD2 is the table's D call, not checked against the DNA. TRBV21-1 is assigned pseudogene status. The CDR3 length is 17 residues. The CDR3 spells CASSKENSGRRNDTQYF. DNA for the CDR3: TGTGCCAGCAGCAAAGAAAATAGCGGGAGGAGGAATGATACGCAGTATTTT.

The rearrangement joins TRBV19 to TRBJ2-1; D gene ambiguous. The CDR3 runs to 12 residues. V was shortened by 4 bases and J by 9 bases, with 10 bases between the two germline ends. CDR1 is LNHDA, CDR2 SQIVND, per germline (reference sequence). The CDR3 region has the DNA TGTGCCAGTAGTACCCGACAAAGTGAGCAGTTCTTC. It specifies CASSTRQSEQFF. The variable domain in full, completed from reference TRBV19 and TRBJ2-1, reads DGGITQSPKYLFRKEGQNVTLSCEQNLNHDAMYWYRQDPGQGLRLIYYSQIVNDFQKGDIAEGYSVSREKKESFPLTVTSAQKNPTAFYLCASSTRQSEQFFGPGTRLTVL.

The genes are TRBV11-2 and TRBJ1-2, with a tentative D call TRBD1 (5 bases). Between the trimmed V and J ends, which lost 4 bases and 6 bases, there was a span of 18 bases. The CDR3 sequence is 15 residues long. The germline V gene encodes CDR1 SGHAT and CDR2 FQNNGV. The CDR3 here is CASSSLGRDYDGYTF. CDR3 nucleotides: TGTGCCAGCAGCTCCCTTGGCAGGGACTATGATGGCTACACCTTC.

The chain links TRBV6-1 to TRBJ1-1; D unclear. CDR1 is MNHNS, CDR2 SASEGT, per germline. The CDR3 extends over 13 amino acids. Deletions cut 7 bases from V and 1 base from J, with 10 bases between. This chain's CDR3 is CASMGHPNTEAFF. DNA of the CDR3: TGTGCCAGCATGGGCCACCCGAACACTGAAGCTTTCTTT.

This clone was seen only once. The chain joins TRBV5-1 to TRBJ2-1; 7 bases map to TRBD2. The CDR3 runs 15 residues. With V trimmed by 0 bases and J by 3 bases, 3 bases remained unmatched. Germline V lookup: CDR1 SGHRS, CDR2 YFSETQ. CDR3 protein: CASSLAASGYNEQFF. The CDR3 DNA reads as TGCGCCAGCAGCTTGGCCGCTAGCGGCTACAATGAGCAGTTCTTC. Based on the CDR3 plus reference TRBV5-1 and TRBJ2-1, the full variable domain is KAGVTQTPRYLIKTRGQQVTLSCSPISGHRSVSWYQQTPGQGLQFLFEYFSETQRNKGNFPGRFSGRQFSNSRSEMNVSTLELGDSALYLCASSLAASGYNEQFFGPGTRLTVL.

The chain uses TRBV28 and TRBJ2-2; 8 nucleotides align to TRBD1. This CDR3 is 18 amino acids long. The germline CDR1 and CDR2 sequences are MDHEN and SYDVKM. J lost 1 base, V lost 4 bases, and 11 bases had no gene match. This CDR3 reads CASSSYPGQDRNTGELFF. CDR3 DNA: TGTGCCAGCAGTTCCTACCCGGGACAGGATAGGAACACCGGGGAGCTGTTTTTT.

V gene TRBV28 combines with J gene TRBJ2-3; D is possibly TRBD2 (5 bases). Germline V gene data show CDR1 as MDHEN and CDR2 as SYDVKM. There are 17 residues in the CDR3. Deletions cut 2 bases from V and 4 bases from J, with 19 bases between. The CDR3 protein is CASSLPTLLERADTQYF. The CDR3 bases are TGTGCCAGCAGTTTACCCACCTTACTAGAGAGGGCAGATACGCAGTATTTT.

The chain uses TRBV29-1 and TRBJ1-1; D uncertain. Trimming stripped 3 bases from V and 2 bases from J, with 10 bases between. The CDR3 has 13 amino acids. Germline lookup yields CDR1 SQVTM and CDR2 ANQGSEA. The DNA for the CDR3 is TGCAGCGTTGATAGTGAGGGCAACACTGAAGCTTTCTTT. It encodes CSVDSEGNTEAFF.

This clone was found a few times. V usage is TRBV6-5 and J usage is TRBJ2-1, with TRBD2 as a possible D gene (6 bases). Trimming removed 4 bases at V and 0 bases at J, with 10 bases between. CDR1 is MNHEY and CDR2 is SVGAGI in the germline V gene. The CDR3 is 15 residues long. The CDR3 is CASSSRTTSYNEQFF. The CDR3 coding sequence is TGTGCCAGCAGTTCTCGGACTACCTCCTACAATGAGCAGTTCTTC.

This clone occurred once. V gene TRBV7-2 combines with J gene TRBJ2-5, with 10 nucleotides matching TRBD1. The germline CDR1 and CDR2 sequences are SGHTA and FQGNSA. Trimming cost V 3 bases and J 4 bases; bases outside gene matches: 5. This CDR3 spans 15 amino acids. The CDR3 nucleotides read TGTGCCAGCAGCTTCGTGACAGGGGGCCCAGAGACCCAGTACTTC. It yields the protein CASSFVTGGPETQYF.

The chain employs TRBV19 and TRBJ1-5, with 7 bases matching TRBD1. V was clipped by 1 base and J by 0 bases; unmatched bases: 9. The CDR3 covers 18 residues. The germline V gene has CDR1 LNHDA and CDR2 SQIVND (reference sequence). This CDR3 reads CASSIAGNRGNSNQPQHF. CDR3 DNA sequence: TGTGCCAGTAGTATAGCCGGAAACAGGGGAAATAGCAATCAGCCCCAGCATTTT. The full variable domain, completed using reference TRBV19 and TRBJ1-5, is DGGITQSPKYLFRKEGQNVTLSCEQNLNHDAMYWYRQDPGQGLRLIYYSQIVNDFQKGDIAEGYSVSREKKESFPLTVTSAQKNPTAFYLCASSIAGNRGNSNQPQHFGDGTRLSIL.

The rearrangement uses TRBV5-1 and TRBJ2-3; TRBD2 is a possible D gene (6 bases). The length of the CDR3 is 15 residues. Germline CDR1 is SGHRS and CDR2 is YFSETQ. With 3 bases removed from V and 2 bases from J, the gap between germline ends came to 13 bases. The CDR3 nucleotides are TGCGCCAGCAGCTCCGGGACTTTCAACACAGATACGCAGTATTTT. It codes for CASSSGTFNTDTQYF. The entire variable domain, with the rest obtained from reference TRBV5-1 and TRBJ2-3, is as follows: KAGVTQTPRYLIKTRGQQVTLSCSPISGHRSVSWYQQTPGQGLQFLFEYFSETQRNKGNFPGRFSGRQFSNSRSEMNVSTLELGDSALYLCASSSGTFNTDTQYFGPGTRLTVL.

This chain joins TRBV6-1 and TRBJ1-1, with 10 bases aligning to TRBD1. CDR1 MNHNS and CDR2 SASEGT come from the germline V gene. This CDR3 region has 14 residues. Trimming at V came to 5 bases and at J to 11 bases, leaving 11 bases not matched to a gene. CDR3 loop: CASSSGDRGWSAFF. CDR3 sequence (DNA): TGTGCCAGCAGTAGCGGGGACAGGGGATGGTCGGCTTTCTTT.

This chain uses TRBV5-1 with TRBJ1-2, with D unclear. Between the trimmed V and J ends, which lost 7 bases and 6 bases, there was a span of 19 bases. The CDR3 covers 14 residues. Germline V lookup: CDR1 SGHRS, CDR2 YFSETQ. CDR3 in DNA: TGCGCCAGCCATCCTCGCCCGGGGTGGAATGGCTACACCTTC. It is translated as CASHPRPGWNGYTF.

This clone was detected only a few times. V is TRBV13 and J is TRBJ2-7; perhaps TRBD1 as D (6 bases). The CDR3 loop spans 14 amino acids. Trimming stripped 4 bases from V and 4 bases from J, with 14 bases between. Germline CDR1 is PRHDT and CDR2 is FYEKMQ (reference sequence). CDR3 sequence: CASSWRQAFYEQYF. The CDR3 DNA reads as TGTGCCAGCAGCTGGCGACAGGCTTTTTACGAGCAGTACTTC.

This chain links TRBV18 with TRBJ2-1, with D perhaps TRBD1 (5 bases). CDR3 length: 15 amino acids. Trimming stripped 3 bases from V and 3 bases from J, with 12 bases between. Per the germline V gene, CDR1 is KGHSH and CDR2 is LQKENI. CDR3 region: CASSPARALYNEQFF. CDR3 coding DNA: TGTGCCAGCTCACCCGCCAGGGCCCTCTACAATGAGCAGTTCTTC.

The rearrangement links TRBV10-3 to TRBJ1-4; 8 bases are shared with TRBD1. Germline loops: CDR1 ENHRY, CDR2 SYGVKD. The CDR3 extends over 14 amino acids. V shed 5 bases, J shed 8 bases, and the junction held 7 bases outside the gene matches. The CDR3 sequence: CAISYQGAGEKLFF. The DNA of the CDR3 is TGTGCCATCAGTTATCAGGGGGCAGGCGAAAAACTGTTTTTT.

The chain has TRBV4-2 and TRBJ2-3; the match to TRBD1 covers 8 bases. V dropped 0 bases and J dropped 2; count of bases not matched to a gene: 13. CDR1 is LGHNA, CDR2 YNFKEQ, per germline. There are 19 residues in the CDR3. For the CDR3, the DNA is TGTGCCAGCAGCCAAGAATTTCTTAACGGGGACAGGTCCACAGATACGCAGTATTTT. Residues: CASSQEFLNGDRSTDTQYF.

The chain joins TRBV28 to TRBJ1-5; D unclear. CDR3 size: 13 residues. CDR1 and CDR2 (germline): MDHEN, SYDVKM. V was shortened by 10 bases and J by 4 bases, with 14 bases between the two germline ends. The CDR3 DNA is TGTGCCACCACTGCGGGCAATAATCAGCCCCAGCATTTT. Its protein is CATTAGNNQPQHF.

The V gene is TRBV5-4, the J gene TRBJ1-1, with TRBD1 matching over 9 bases. Trimming cost V 4 bases and J 1 base; bases outside gene matches: 14. CDR1 is SGHNT and CDR2 is YYREEE in the germline V gene (reference sequence). The CDR3 loop spans 18 amino acids. The CDR3 nucleotides read TGTGCCAGCAGCAGGGGGGGACAGGGCCTCTCTAAGAACACTGAAGCTTTCTTT. The encoded protein is CASSRGGQGLSKNTEAFF.

This clone occurred a few times. The J gene is TRBJ2-1, the V gene TRBV5-4, with TRBD2 identical over 13 bases. The length of the CDR3 is 16 residues. The V gene's germline CDR1 is SGHNT and CDR2 YYREEE (reference sequence). The V gene end was trimmed by 4 bases and the J gene end by 4 bases; junction bases not matched to a gene: 5. The CDR3 loop reads CASSRRTSGGYNEQFF. The CDR3 nucleotides read TGTGCCAGCAGCCGACGGACTAGCGGGGGATACAATGAGCAGTTCTTC.

The chain has TRBV7-8 and TRBJ2-5; 8 nucleotides align to TRBD1. Looked up from germline, CDR1 is SGHVS and CDR2 is FQNEAQ. CDR3 length equals 13 residues. After removal of 3 bases from V and 6 bases from J, the junction contained 3 bases not matched to a gene. The CDR3 DNA reads as TGTGCCAGCAGCTTCAGGACAGGGAAGACCCAGTACTTC. Translation gives CASSFRTGKTQYF.

The gene calls are TRBV21-1 and TRBJ2-5; the D call of TRBD1 is as the table states it, not checked on the DNA. TRBV21-1 is termed a pseudogene. This CDR3 has 14 amino acids. Here the CDR3 reads CASSKQTGKETQYF. The CDR3 region has the DNA TGTGCCAGCAGCAAACAGACAGGGAAAGAGACCCAGTACTTC.

This chain links TRBV28 with TRBJ2-7, with D tentatively TRBD2 (7 bases). This CDR3 is 15 amino acids long. Trimming removed 6 bases from V and 1 base from J, with 16 bases in between. CDR1 is MDHEN, CDR2 SYDVKM, per germline. This chain's CDR3 is CASSLGGGGSYEQYF. CDR3 nucleotide sequence: TGTGCCAGCAGCCTTGGGGGAGGGGGTTCCTACGAGCAGTACTTC.

This clone was detected only once. The chain links TRBV7-6 to TRBJ1-3; possible D gene TRBD1, 5 bases. The germline V and J ends were trimmed by 0 bases and 4 bases, with 13 bases remaining between them. The CDR3 is 16 residues long. CDR1 SGHVS and CDR2 FNYEAQ come from the germline V gene. CDR3 DNA: TGTGCCAGCAGCTTAGCTCGGGGGTCAACAGGAAACACCATATATTTT. Translated: CASSLARGSTGNTIYF.

The V gene is TRBV25-1, the J gene TRBJ2-5; 11 positions match TRBD2. The CDR3 totals 16 residues. V was clipped by 4 bases and J by 2 bases; unmatched bases: 6. The germline gives CDR1 MGHDK, CDR2 SYGVNS. The CDR3 DNA reads as TGTGCCAGCAGTGGAGGACTAGCGGGCCGACAAGAGACCCAGTACTTC. It yields the protein CASSGGLAGRQETQYF.

This clone has a handful of counts. This rearrangement joins TRBV28 to TRBJ1-2; no firm D call. CDR1 is MDHEN and CDR2 is SYDVKM in the germline V gene. This CDR3 comprises 17 residues. V shed 5 bases and J shed 5 bases, with 24 bases lying between them. CDR3 amino acids: CASSPTGSLGGSYGYTF. The CDR3 DNA reads as TGTGCCAGCAGTCCCACGGGATCTTTAGGCGGCTCTTATGGCTACACCTTC.

On this clone itself: Other DNA sequences in the same sample also yield this CDR3. The rearrangement links TRBV5-1 to TRBJ2-1; TRBD2 agrees at 7 bases. V lost 4 bases to trimming and J lost 4 bases; unmatched junction nucleotides: 2. CDR1 and CDR2 from the germline V gene are SGHRS and YFSETQ. This CDR3 is built from 13 residues. The CDR3 protein is CASSPGLYNEQFF. DNA of the CDR3: TGCGCCAGCAGCCCGGGACTATACAATGAGCAGTTCTTC.